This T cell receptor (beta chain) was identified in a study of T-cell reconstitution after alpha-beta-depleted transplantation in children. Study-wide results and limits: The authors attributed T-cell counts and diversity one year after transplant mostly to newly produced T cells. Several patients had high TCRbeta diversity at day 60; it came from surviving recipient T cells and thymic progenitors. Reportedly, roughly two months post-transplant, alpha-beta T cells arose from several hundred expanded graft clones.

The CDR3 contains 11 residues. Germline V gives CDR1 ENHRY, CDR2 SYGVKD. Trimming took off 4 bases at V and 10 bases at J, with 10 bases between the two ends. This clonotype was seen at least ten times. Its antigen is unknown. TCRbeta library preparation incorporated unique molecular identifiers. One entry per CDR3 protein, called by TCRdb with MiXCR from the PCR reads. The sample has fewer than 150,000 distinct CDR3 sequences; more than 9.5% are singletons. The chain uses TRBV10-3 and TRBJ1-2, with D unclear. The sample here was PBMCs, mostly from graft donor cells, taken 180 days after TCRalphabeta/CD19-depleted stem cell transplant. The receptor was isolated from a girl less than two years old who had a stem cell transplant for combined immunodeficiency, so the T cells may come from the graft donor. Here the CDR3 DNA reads TGTGCCATCAGTGCTGGGGAGTCCTACACCTTC. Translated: CAISAGESYTF.